Sequencing of this T cell receptor (beta chain) was carried out in a study of read filtering for tumor transcriptome and immune sequencing. At the level of the study: Revised staging placed roughly 8 patients in R-ISS I, some 17 in II, 7 in III. DNase treatment preceded whole-transcriptome library preparation. Per sample, TCR-region reads ranged about 4.05 to 11 million by IR-seq, roughly 80 to 1273 by RNA-seq.

Study-level results: About 81.9% of IR-seq clonotypes had a single read, yet these held approximately 3.5% of reads.

From around 0.4 ug of RNA, a library with molecular barcoded alpha/delta and beta/gamma adaptors was made. TCRdb re-derived calls from the reads in MiXCR, one entry per CDR3 protein. The table has 35,000 to 40,000 distinct CDR3 sequences, roughly an eighth seen once. This clonotype was picked up many times. Its antigen remains unidentified. Trimming shortened V by 4 bases and J by 8 bases, and 14 bases separated the two germline ends. This CDR3 is built from 14 residues. Per germline, CDR1 SEHNR and CDR2 FQNEAQ (reference sequence). The chain recombines TRBV7-9 with TRBJ1-4; D uncertain. The material sequenced was a population of CD138-negative cells sorted from bone marrow. The TCR originated in a donor at least 40 years old with multiple myeloma. CDR3 sequence reads: CASSSGGGTEKLFF. The CDR3 nucleotides read TGTGCCAGCAGCTCGGGAGGCGGCACCGAAAAACTGTTTTTT.